One sample yielded the 2 T cell receptor beta chains listed below, sequenced in a study of OX40 agonist ivuxolimab in advanced cancers. The table came from immunoSEQ multiplex PCR; TCRdb's copy has only in-frame clones and leaves some out. Of about 81,000 clones listed, around 80% are singletons. This material consisted of CD4+ or CD8+ T cells sorted from blood, taken in a trial of the OX40 agonist ivuxolimab. These TCRs come from an adult with an advanced solid tumor such as melanoma, head and neck, liver or kidney cancer.

This rearrangement joins TRBV5-4 to TRBJ2-2, with TRBD1 matching 7 bases. Germline values: CDR1 SGHNT, CDR2 YYREEE (reference sequence). CDR3 length: 14 amino acids. Trimming cost V 2 bases and J 7 bases; bases outside gene matches: 5. DNA of the CDR3: TGTGCCAGCAGCTTTCGTGGACAGGTCGGGGAGCTGTTTTTT. Amino acid sequence: CASSFRGQVGELFF.

The V call is TRBV6-1, the J call TRBJ2-7, with 7 bases fitting TRBD1. Per germline, CDR1 MNHNS and CDR2 SASEGT. The CDR3 has 16 residues. V lost 4 bases and J lost 0; bases outside the gene matches: 9. CDR3 DNA sequence: TGTGCCAGCAGTGGGTTTGAACAGGGGAACTCCTACGAGCAGTACGTC. This sequence encodes CASSGFEQGNSYEQYV.